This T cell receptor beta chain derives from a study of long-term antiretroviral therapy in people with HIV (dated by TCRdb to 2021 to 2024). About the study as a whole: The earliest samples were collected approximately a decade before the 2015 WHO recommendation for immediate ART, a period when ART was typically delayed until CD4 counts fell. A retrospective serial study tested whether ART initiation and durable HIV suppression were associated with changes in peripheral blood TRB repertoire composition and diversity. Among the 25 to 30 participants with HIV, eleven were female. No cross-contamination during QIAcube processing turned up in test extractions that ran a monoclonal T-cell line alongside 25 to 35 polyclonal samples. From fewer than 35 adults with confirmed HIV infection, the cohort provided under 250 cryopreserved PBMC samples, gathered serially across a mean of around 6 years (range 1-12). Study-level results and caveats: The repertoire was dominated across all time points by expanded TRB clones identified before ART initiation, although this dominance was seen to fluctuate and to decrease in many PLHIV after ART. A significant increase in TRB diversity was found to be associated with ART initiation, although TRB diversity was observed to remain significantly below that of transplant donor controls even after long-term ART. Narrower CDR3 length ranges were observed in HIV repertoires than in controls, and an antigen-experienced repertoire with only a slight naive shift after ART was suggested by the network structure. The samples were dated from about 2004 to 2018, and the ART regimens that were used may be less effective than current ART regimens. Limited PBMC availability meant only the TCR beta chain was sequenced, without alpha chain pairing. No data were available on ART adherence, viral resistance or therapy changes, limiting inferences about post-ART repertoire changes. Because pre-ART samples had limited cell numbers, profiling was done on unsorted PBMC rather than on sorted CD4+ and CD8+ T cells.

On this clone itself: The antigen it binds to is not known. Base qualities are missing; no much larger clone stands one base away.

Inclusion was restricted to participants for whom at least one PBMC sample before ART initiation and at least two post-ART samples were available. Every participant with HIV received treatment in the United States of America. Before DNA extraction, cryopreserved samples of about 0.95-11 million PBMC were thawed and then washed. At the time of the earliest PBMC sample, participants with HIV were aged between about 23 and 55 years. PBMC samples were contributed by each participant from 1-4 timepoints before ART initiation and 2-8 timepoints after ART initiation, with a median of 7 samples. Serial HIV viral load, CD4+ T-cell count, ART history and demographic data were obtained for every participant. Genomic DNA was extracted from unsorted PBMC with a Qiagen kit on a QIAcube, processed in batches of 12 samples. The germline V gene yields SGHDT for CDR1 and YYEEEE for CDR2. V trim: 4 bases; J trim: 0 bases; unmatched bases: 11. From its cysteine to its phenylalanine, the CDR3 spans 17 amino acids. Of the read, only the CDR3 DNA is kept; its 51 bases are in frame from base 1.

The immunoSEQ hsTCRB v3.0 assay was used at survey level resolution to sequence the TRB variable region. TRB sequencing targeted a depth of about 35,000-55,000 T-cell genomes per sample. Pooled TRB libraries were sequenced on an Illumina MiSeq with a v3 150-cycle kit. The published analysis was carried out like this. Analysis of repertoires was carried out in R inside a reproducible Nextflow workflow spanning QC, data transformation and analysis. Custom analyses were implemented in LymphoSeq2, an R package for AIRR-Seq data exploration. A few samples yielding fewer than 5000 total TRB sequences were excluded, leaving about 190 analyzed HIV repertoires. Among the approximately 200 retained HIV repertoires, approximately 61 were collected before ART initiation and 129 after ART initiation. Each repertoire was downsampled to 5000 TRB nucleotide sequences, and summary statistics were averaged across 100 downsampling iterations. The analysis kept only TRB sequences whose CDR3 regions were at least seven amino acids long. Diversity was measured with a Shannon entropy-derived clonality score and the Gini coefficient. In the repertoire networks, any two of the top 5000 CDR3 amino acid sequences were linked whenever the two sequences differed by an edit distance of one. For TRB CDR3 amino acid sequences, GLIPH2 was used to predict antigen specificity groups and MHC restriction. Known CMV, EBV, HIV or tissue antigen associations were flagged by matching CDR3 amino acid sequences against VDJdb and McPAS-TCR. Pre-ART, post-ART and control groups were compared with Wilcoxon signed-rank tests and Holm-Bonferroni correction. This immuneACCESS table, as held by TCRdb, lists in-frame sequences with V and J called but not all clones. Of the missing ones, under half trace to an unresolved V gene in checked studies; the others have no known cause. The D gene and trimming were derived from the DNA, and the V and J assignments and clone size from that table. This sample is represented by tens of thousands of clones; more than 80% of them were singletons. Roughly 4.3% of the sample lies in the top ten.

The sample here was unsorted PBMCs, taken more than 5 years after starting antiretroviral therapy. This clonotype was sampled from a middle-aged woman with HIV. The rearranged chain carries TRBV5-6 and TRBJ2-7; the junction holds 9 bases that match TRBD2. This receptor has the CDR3 CASSVRVAGVYSYEQYF. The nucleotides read TGTGCCAGCAGCGTGAGGGTAGCGGGGGTGTACTCCTACGAGCAGTACTTC. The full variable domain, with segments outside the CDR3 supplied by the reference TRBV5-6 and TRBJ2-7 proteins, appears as DAGVTQSPTHLIKTRGQQVTLRCSPKSGHDTVSWYQQALGQGPQFIFQYYEEEERQRGNFPDRFSGHQFPNYSSELNVNALLLGDSALYLCASSVRVAGVYSYEQYFGPGTRLTVT.